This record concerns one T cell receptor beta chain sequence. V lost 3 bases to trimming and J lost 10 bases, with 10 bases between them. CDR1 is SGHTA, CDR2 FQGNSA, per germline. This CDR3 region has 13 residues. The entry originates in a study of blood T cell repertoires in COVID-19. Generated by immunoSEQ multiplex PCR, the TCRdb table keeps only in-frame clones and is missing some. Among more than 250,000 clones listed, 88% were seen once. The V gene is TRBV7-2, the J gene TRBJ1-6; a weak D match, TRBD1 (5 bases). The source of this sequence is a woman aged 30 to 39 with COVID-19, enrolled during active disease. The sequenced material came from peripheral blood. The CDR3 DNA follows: TGTGCCAGCAGCTTCCAGGGTGCGTCACCCCTCCACTTT. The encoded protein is CASSFQGASPLHF.